This T cell receptor beta chain was captured in a study of blood T cell repertoires in COVID-19. The length of the CDR3 is 13 residues. The ends lost 9 bases at V and 5 bases at J; junction bases unmatched: 8. Germline V gives CDR1 SGDLS, CDR2 YYNGEE. Data came from immunoSEQ multiplex PCR; TCRdb stores just in-frame clones and leaves some out. This sample has fewer than 500,000 clones, with 70% to 90% found just once. Participants were aged about 18 to 95 years, lived in roughly 25 US areas, and enrolled virtually. This sequence was found in a woman aged 18-29 years with acute COVID-19. V usage is TRBV9 and J usage is TRBJ1-1, with TRBD1 matching over 9 bases. Sequenced sample: PBMCs or T cells enriched from blood (not recorded which). DNA for the CDR3: TGTGCCACCGGGACAGGGCCGACTACTGAAGCTTTCTTT. This codes for CATGTGPTTEAFF.